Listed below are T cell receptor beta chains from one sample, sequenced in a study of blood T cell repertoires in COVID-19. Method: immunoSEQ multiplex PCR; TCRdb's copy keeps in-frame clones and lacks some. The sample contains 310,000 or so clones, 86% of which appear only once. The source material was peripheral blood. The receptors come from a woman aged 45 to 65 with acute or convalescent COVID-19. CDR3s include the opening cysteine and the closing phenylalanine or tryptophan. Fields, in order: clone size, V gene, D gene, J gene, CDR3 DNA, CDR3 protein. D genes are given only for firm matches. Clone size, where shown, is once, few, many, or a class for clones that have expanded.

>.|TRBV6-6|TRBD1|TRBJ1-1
TGTGCCAGCAGACGACAGGGCATGAACACTGAAGCTTTCTTT
CASRRQGMNTEAFF
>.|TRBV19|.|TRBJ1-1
TGTGCCAGTAGTCCCTCTTTCGGAGTGAGTGAAGCTTTCTTT
CASSPSFGVSEAFF
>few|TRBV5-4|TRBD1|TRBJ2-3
TGTGCCAGCAGCGCGGGACAGGTTTCAGATACGCAGTATTTT
CASSAGQVSDTQYF
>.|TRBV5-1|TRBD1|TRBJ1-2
TGCGCCAGCAGCCTGGGGACAGGGGGCGCAACCGGGCGCTACACCTTC
CASSLGTGGATGRYTF
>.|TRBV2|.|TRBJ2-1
TGTGCCAGCAGTGGTACCCGAGGCCCCACGCAGGGGTTCTTC
CASSGTRGPTQGFF
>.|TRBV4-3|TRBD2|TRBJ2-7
TGCGCCAGCAGCCAACGCTCCGGGACTAGTCCCTACGAGCAGTACTTC
CASSQRSGTSPYEQYF
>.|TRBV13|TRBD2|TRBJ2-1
TGTGCCACCACTTCCGGGACTAGCGCAAATGAGCAGTTCTTC
CATTSGTSANEQFF
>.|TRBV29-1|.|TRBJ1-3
TGCAGCGTAGGACAGCTCTCTGGAAACACCATATATTTT
CSVGQLSGNTIYF
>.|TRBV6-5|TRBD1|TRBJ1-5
TGTGCCAGCAGGGGACAGGGGGGACAGCCCCAGCATTTT
CASRGQGGQPQHF
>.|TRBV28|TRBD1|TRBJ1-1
TGTGCCAGCAGTCTGACAGGGATCGTCACTGAAGCTTTCTTT
CASSLTGIVTEAFF
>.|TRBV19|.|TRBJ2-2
TGTGCCAGTATTCCACAGGGTACCGGGGAGCTGTTTTTT
CASIPQGTGELFF
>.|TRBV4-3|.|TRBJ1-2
TGCGCCAGCAGCCACGGTACGGGTATCGACTATGGCTACACCTTC
CASSHGTGIDYGYTF
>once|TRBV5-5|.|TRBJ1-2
TGTGCCAGCAGCTTGGGAACAGGGTTTGGCTACACCTTC
CASSLGTGFGYTF
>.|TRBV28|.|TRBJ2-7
TGTGCCAGCAGTCCCCTTTCCGAGCAGTACTTC
CASSPLSEQYF
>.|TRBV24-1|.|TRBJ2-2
TGTGCCACCAGTGATTTGCTCGCAGGGACGAACACCGGGGAGCTGTTTTTT
CATSDLLAGTNTGELFF
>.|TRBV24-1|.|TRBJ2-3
TGTGCCACCAGTGAACCTGGAGGGGGCACAGATACGCAGTATTTT
CATSEPGGGTDTQYF
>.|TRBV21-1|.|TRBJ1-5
TGTGCCAGCAGCAAAAGCGTTCGGGACAGAGTGAATCAGCCCCAGCATTTT
CASSKSVRDRVNQPQHF
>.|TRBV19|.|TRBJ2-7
TGTGCCAGTAACCCGACATTTAGCTCCTACGAGCAGTACTTC
CASNPTFSSYEQYF
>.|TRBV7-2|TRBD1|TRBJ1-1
TGTGCCAGCAGCGTAGACAGGGGAGGTACCACTGAAGCTTTCTTT
CASSVDRGGTTEAFF
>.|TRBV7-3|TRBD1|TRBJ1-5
TGTGCCAGCACGACGGACAGGGGATATAGCAATCAGCCCCAGCATTTT
CASTTDRGYSNQPQHF
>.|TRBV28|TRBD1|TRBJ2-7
TGTGCCAGCAGCTCAGGACAGGGCTTCTTCTACGAGCAGTACTTC
CASSSGQGFFYEQYF
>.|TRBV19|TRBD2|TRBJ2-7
TGTGCCAGTAAAAGGACTAGCGGCTACGAGCAGTACTTC
CASKRTSGYEQYF
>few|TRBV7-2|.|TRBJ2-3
TGTGCCAGCAGCTTACGGGATACGCAGTATTTT
CASSLRDTQYF
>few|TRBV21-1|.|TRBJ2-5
TGTGCCAGCAGCAAACTTCTCGACAGGACAGGGAAAGAGACCCAGTACTTC
CASSKLLDRTGKETQYF
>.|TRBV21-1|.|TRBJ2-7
TGTGCCAGCAGCAAGGGAGGACAGGGCAACTCCTACGAGCAGTACTTC
CASSKGGQGNSYEQYF
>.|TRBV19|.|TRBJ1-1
TGTGCCAGTAGTCCGGACACTGAAGCTTTCTTT
CASSPDTEAFF
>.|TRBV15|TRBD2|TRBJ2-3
TGTGCCACCAGCAGGACTAGCGGGAGGGGAGATACGCAGTATTTT
CATSRTSGRGDTQYF
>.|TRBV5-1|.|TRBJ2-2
TGCGCCAGCAGCTCCACGTCCAGCGTCGGCACCGGGGAGCTGTTTTTT
CASSSTSSVGTGELFF
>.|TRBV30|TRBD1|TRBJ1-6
TGTGCCTGGAGTGTAGTAGGGGGCATGTCACCCCTCCACTTT
CAWSVVGGMSPLHF
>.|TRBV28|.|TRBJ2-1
TGTGCCAGCAGACCTATTTATACCAGGGGGGCCAGGCGTTATGAGTTCTTC
CASRPIYTRGARRYEFF
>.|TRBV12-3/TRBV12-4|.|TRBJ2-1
TGTGCCACCAAAAATCCGGGTTACAATGAGCAGTTCTTC
CATKNPGYNEQFF
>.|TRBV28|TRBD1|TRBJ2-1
TGTGCCAGCATTGGGACAGGGCAAGGGGCGATATACAATGAGCAGTTCTTC
CASIGTGQGAIYNEQFF
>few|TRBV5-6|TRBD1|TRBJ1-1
TGTGCCAGCAGCCCGAACTGGCAGGGGGCAAGTGAAGCTTTCTTT
CASSPNWQGASEAFF
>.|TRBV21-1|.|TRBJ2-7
TGTGCCAGCAGCATGACTCCGGGTCGAAGCCCCCCGTCCTACGAGCAGTACTTC
CASSMTPGRSPPSYEQYF
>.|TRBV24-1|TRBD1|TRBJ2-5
TGTGCCACGGGCGGGGACAGGGGCCTCCAAGAGACCCAGTACTTC
CATGGDRGLQETQYF
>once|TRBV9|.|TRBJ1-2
TGTGCCAGCAGCGCCTACTTAGCACCTTATGGCTACACCTTC
CASSAYLAPYGYTF
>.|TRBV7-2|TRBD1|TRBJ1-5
TGTGCCAGCAGCTTAAGGTTCGACAGGGGTCAGCCCCAGCATTTT
CASSLRFDRGQPQHF
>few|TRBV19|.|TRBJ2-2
TGTGCCAGTAGAGGGGGGGAGCCCGGCACCGGGGAGCTGTTTTTT
CASRGGEPGTGELFF
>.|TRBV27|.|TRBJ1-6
TGTGCCAGCTCGTTCGCCCCCGGAGTCCTTCCAGATTCACCCCTCCACTTT
CASSFAPGVLPDSPLHF
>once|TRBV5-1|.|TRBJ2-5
TGCGCCAGCAGCTTGGGTAGCGTCTCTCCCCAAGAGACCCAGTACTTC
CASSLGSVSPQETQYF
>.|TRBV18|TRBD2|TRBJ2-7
TGTGCCAGCTCACTCCCTAGCGGGAGAGGATACGAGCAGTACTTC
CASSLPSGRGYEQYF
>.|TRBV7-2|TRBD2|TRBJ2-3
TGTGCCAGCAGATCTAGCGGCCCGACTAGCACAGATACGCAGTATTTT
CASRSSGPTSTDTQYF
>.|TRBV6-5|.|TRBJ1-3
TGTGCCAGCAGACGGACAGCCCAAGGAAACACCATATATTTT
CASRRTAQGNTIYF
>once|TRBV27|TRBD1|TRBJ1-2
TGTGCCAGCAGTGTCAGGGGGCTCGGCTATGGCTACACCTTC
CASSVRGLGYGYTF
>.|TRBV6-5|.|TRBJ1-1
TGTGCCAGCAAGGGGGGGATACAATTGAACACTGAAGCTTTCTTT
CASKGGIQLNTEAFF
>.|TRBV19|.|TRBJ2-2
TGTGCCAGTAGTATAGTAACAGGCTTCGGGGAGCTGTTTTTT
CASSIVTGFGELFF
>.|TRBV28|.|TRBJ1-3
TGTGCCAGCAGTTTATGGCGGGGGAAAGGAAACACCATATATTTT
CASSLWRGKGNTIYF
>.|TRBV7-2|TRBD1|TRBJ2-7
TGTGCCAGCAGCTTCCCGGGGACAGCCACCTACGAGCAGTACTTC
CASSFPGTATYEQYF
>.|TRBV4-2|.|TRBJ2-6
TGTGCCAGCAGCCCGCGAACAGGGAGTCTCTCTGGGGCCAACGTCCTGACTTTC
CASSPRTGSLSGANVLTF
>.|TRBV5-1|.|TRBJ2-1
TGCGCCAGCAGCTTGGCCCTCTCGGGCTACAATGAGCAGTTCTTC
CASSLALSGYNEQFF
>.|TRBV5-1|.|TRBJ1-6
TGCGCCAGCAGCCGAGCAGCTTGGAGTATGCAGGGTAATTCACCCCTCCACTTT
CASSRAAWSMQGNSPLHF
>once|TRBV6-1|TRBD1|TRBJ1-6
TGTGCCAGCAGTGAACCCGAGACAGGGGGCCGTTCACCCCTCCACTTT
CASSEPETGGRSPLHF